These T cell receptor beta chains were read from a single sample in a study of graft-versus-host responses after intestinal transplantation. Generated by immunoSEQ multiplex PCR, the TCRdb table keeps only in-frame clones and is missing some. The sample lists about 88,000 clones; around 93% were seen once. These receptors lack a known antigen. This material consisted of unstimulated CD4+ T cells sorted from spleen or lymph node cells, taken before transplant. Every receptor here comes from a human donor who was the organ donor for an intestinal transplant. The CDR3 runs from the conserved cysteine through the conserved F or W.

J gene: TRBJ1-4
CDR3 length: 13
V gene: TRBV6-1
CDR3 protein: CASSEFMNEKLFF

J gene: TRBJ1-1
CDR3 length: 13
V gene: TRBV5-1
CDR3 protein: CASSQGTNTEAFF

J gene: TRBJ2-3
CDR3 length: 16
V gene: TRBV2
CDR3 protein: CASSATGGDQQITQYF

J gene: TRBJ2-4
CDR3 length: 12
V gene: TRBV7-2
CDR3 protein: CASSQGQGMGDF

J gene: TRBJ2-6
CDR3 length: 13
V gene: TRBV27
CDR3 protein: CASRFLGANVLTF

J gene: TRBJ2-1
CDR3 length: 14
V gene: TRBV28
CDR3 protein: CASSLNRGLNEQFF

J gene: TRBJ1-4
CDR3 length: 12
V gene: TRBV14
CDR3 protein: CASSQDGRKLFF

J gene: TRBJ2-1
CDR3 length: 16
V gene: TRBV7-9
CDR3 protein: CASSGTRSGTYNEQFF

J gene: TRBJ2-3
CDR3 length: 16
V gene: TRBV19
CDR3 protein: CASSIAGTSGGNTQYF

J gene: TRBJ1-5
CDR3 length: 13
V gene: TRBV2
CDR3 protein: CASRRGLTQPQHF

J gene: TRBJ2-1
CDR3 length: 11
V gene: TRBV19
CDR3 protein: CASSTGIEQFF

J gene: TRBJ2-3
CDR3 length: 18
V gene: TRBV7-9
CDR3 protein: CASSLANSGGARTDTQYF

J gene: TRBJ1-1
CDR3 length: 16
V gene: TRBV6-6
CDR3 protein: CASSYLRGRGNTEAFF

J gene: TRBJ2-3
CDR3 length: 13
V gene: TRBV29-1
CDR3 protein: CSVDKAGTDTQYF

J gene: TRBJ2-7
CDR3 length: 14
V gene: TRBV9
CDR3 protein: CASSPRQGLYEQYF

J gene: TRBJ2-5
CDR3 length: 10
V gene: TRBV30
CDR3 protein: CALTSLTQYF

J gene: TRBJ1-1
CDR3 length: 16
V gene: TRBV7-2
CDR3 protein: CASSLDGEFRNTEAFF

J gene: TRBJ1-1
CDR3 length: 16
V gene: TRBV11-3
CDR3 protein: CASSSYSGTGNTEAFF

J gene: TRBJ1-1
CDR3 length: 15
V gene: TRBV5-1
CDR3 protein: CASSSPGQGLVEAFF

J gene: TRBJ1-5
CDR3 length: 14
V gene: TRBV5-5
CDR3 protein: CASSFGGPTQPQHF

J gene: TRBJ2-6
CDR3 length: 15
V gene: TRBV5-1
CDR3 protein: CASSLALTGANVLTF

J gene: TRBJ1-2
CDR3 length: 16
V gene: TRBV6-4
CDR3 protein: CASSETPEGQHYGYTF

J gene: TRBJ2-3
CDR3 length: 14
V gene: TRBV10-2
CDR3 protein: CASRPSTLWDTQYF

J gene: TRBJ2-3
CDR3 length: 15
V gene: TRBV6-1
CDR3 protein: CASGLLAGVQDTQYF

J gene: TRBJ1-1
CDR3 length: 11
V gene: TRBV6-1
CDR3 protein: CASGRGTEAFF

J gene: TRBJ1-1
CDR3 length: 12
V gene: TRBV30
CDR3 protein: CAWSPSGTEAFF

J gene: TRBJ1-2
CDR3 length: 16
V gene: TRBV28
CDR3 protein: CASRSTGDRALYGYTF

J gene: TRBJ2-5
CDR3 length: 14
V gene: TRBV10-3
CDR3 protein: CAISENRDQETQYF

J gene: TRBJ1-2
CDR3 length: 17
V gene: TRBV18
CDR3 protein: CASSPIVLQDSPYGYTF

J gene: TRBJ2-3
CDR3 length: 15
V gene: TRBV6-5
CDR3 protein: CASSYAGWVTDTQYF

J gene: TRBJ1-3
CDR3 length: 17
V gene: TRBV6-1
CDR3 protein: CASSEIPGQTSGNTIYF

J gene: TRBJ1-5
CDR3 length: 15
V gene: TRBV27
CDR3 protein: CASYPTGDLVEPQHF

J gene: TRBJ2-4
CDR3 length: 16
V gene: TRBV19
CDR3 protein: CASSIGLIIAKNIQYF

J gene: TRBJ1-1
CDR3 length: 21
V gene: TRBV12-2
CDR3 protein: CASRSHHGVRGTTDVNTEAFF

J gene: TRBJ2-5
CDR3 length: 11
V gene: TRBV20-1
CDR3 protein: CSASGRETQYF

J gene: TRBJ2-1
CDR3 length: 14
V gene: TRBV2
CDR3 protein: CASRIMSSYNEQFF

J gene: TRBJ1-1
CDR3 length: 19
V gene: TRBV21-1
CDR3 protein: CASSKDPAKNRTGNAEAFF

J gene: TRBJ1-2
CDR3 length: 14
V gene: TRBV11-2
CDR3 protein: CASSPGDGNYGYTF

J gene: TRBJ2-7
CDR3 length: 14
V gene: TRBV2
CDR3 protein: CASRTLGRGYEQYF

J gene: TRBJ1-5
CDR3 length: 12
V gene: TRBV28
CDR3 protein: CASSLIYQPQHF

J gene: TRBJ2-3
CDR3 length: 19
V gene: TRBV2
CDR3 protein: CAITLLTRTDPPNPDTQYF

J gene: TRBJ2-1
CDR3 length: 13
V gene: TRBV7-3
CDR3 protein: CASSPSPHNEQFF

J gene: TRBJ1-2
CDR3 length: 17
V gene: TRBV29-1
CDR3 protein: CSVEDEGTGGDRWVVSF

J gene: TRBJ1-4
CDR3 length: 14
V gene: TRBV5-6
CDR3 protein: CASQGITGNEKLFF

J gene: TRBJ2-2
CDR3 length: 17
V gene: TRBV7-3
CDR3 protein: CASSDTVSGQGAGELFF

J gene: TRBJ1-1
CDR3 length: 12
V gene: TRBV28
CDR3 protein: CASSLVQGEAFF

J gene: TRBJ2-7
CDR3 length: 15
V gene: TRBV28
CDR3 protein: CASSTVAGGRYEQYF

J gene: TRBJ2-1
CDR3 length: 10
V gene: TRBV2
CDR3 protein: CASLINEQFF

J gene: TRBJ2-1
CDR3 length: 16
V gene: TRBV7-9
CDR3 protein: CASIRTSGVRWYEQFF

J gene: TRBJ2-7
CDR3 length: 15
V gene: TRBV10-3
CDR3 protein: CAISEGSSVTYEQYF

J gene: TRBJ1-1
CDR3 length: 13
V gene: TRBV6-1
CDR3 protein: CASSGQLRTEAFF

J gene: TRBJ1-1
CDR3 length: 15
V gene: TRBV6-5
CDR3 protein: CASSYLGGLGTEAFF

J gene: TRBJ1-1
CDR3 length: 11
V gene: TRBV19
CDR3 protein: CASKQYTEAFF

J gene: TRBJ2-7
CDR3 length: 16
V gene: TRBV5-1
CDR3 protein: CASSLLAGGSSYEQYF